This TCR beta chain is from a study of T cell responses to AZD1222 COVID-19 vaccine. The study, taken as a whole, reports: Recipients of AZD1222 seropositive at baseline numbered only 6 or 7.

Sequencing was performed with immunoSEQ multiplex PCR; in TCRdb, only in-frame clones are kept and a portion is missing. The table lists some 84,000 clones, 70% to 90% of them singletons. As concerns this clone: The antigen is not known.

This sample comprised peripheral blood, obtained 28 days after the second AZD1222 dose. This TCR was recovered from an adult who received the AZD1222 COVID-19 vaccine.

The CDR3 DNA reads TGTGCTAGTGGTTTCAACGCTAATCAGCCCCAGCATTTT. Translated: CASGFNANQPQHF. The gene calls are TRBV12-5 and TRBJ1-5; D gene unclear. Per the germline V gene, CDR1 is LGHNT and CDR2 is FRNRAP. The CDR3 covers 13 residues. The V end was cut by 3 bases, the J end by 4 bases, with 7 bases between. Filled out from reference TRBV12-5 and TRBJ1-5, the complete variable domain reads DARVTQTPRHKVTEMGQEVTMRCQPILGHNTVFWYRQTMMQGLELLAYFRNRAPLDDSGMPKDRFSAEMPDATLATLKIQPSEPRDSAVYFCASGFNANQPQHFGDGTRLSIL.